These T cell receptor beta chains were read from a single sample in a study of blood T cell repertoires in COVID-19. Using immunoSEQ multiplex PCR, the repertoire was profiled, and TCRdb retains in-frame clones only, with some absent. The repertoire holds about 340,000 clones, with approximately 86% as singletons. The sequencing sample was made of PBMCs or T cells enriched from blood (not recorded which). Every receptor here comes from a woman aged 40 to 50 with acute COVID-19. CDR3s include the opening cysteine and the closing phenylalanine or tryptophan. A D gene is named only where the DNA matches it firmly. Clone size is shown for a subset of rows, as once, few, many or a class of expanded clone.

clone_size,j_call,d_call,v_call,cdr3_nt,cdr3_aa
-,TRBJ1-5,TRBD1,TRBV9,TGTGCCAGCAGCGTGGGGACAGGGGTTCAGCCCCAGCATTTT,CASSVGTGVQPQHF
few,TRBJ2-7,TRBD1,TRBV9,TGTGCCAGCAGCGTAGATCCAGGGGGCTCGTACGAGCAGTACTTC,CASSVDPGGSYEQYF
-,TRBJ1-5,TRBD1,TRBV5-1,TGCGCCAGCAGCCTAGGGACAGGGCGGGAGCCCCAGCATTTT,CASSLGTGREPQHF
-,TRBJ2-1,-,TRBV9,TGTGCCAGCACCGCAGGTACAGGCAATGAGCAGTTCTTC,CASTAGTGNEQFF
-,TRBJ2-1,TRBD2,TRBV20-1,TGCAGTGCTAGTGAGCTAGCGGGAGCCTACAATGAGCAGTTCTTC,CSASELAGAYNEQFF
once,TRBJ2-3,TRBD1,TRBV5-4,TGTGCCAGCAGCTTGGGTTTATGGGACAGAGACACAGATACGCAGTATTTT,CASSLGLWDRDTDTQYF
once,TRBJ2-7,-,TRBV19,TGTGCCAGTAGTCCTGGACCGGGATCGGGTAATTACGAGCAGTACTTC,CASSPGPGSGNYEQYF
few,TRBJ1-2,-,TRBV15,TGTGCCACCAGCTCGGACATCAGGCTGGGCCGCTATGGCTACACCTTC,CATSSDIRLGRYGYTF
-,TRBJ2-1,TRBD2,TRBV19,TGTGCCAGTAGTATTTTTGGGACTAGCGGGAGTACCGCCTACAATGAGCAGTTCTTC,CASSIFGTSGSTAYNEQFF
-,TRBJ2-1,-,TRBV7-8,TGTGCCAGCAGCTTAGGAGGGACATTGACCTACAATGAGCAGTTCTTC,CASSLGGTLTYNEQFF
once,TRBJ2-7,-,TRBV10-1,TGCGCCAGGACTGACATCCGCGGCGGAGGCCCTCCCTACGAGCAGTACTTC,CARTDIRGGGPPYEQYF
-,TRBJ1-5,TRBD1,TRBV6-5,TGTGCCAGCCATCCAGGGGGCGGACAGCCCCAGCATTTT,CASHPGGGQPQHF
few,TRBJ2-3,TRBD1,TRBV28,TGTGCCAGCAGGCCGACAGGGTCAGATACGCAGTATTTT,CASRPTGSDTQYF
-,TRBJ2-7,TRBD1,TRBV28,TGTGCCAGCAGTCGCTTTATGGGACAGGGGGCGAGGTACGAGCAGTACTTC,CASSRFMGQGARYEQYF
-,TRBJ1-2,-,TRBV4-1,TGCGCCAGCCGCCCATTAGAGTTTCTTAACTATGGCTACACCTTC,CASRPLEFLNYGYTF
-,TRBJ2-1,TRBD2,TRBV7-2,TGTGCCAGCAGCTTTAAGGGCGGGGGGCAGAATGAGCAGTTCTTC,CASSFKGGGQNEQFF
-,TRBJ1-2,-,TRBV2,TGTGCCAGCAGTGAAGCCCGGACAGTGGATGGCTACACCTTC,CASSEARTVDGYTF
-,TRBJ2-3,TRBD1,TRBV11-3,TGTGCCAGCAGCTCCGGACAGGGCGGCACAGATACGCAGTATTTT,CASSSGQGGTDTQYF
-,TRBJ2-3,-,TRBV28,TGTGCCAGCGGGCTCCGGGACACGTATACGCAGTATTTT,CASGLRDTYTQYF
-,TRBJ1-2,TRBD1,TRBV10-3,TGTGCCACGCGTAATAGTGACAGGGTTGAGGGCTACACCTTC,CATRNSDRVEGYTF